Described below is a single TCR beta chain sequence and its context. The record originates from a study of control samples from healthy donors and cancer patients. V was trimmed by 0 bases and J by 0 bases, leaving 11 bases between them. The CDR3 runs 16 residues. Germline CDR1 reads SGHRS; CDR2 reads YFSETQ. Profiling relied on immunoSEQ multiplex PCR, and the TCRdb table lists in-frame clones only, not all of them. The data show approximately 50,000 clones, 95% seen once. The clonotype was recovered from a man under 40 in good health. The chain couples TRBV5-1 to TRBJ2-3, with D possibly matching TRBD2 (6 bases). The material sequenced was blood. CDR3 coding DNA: TGCGCCAGCAGCTTGGGAGCGGGCTCTAGCACAGATACGCAGTATTTT. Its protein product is CASSLGAGSSTDTQYF.